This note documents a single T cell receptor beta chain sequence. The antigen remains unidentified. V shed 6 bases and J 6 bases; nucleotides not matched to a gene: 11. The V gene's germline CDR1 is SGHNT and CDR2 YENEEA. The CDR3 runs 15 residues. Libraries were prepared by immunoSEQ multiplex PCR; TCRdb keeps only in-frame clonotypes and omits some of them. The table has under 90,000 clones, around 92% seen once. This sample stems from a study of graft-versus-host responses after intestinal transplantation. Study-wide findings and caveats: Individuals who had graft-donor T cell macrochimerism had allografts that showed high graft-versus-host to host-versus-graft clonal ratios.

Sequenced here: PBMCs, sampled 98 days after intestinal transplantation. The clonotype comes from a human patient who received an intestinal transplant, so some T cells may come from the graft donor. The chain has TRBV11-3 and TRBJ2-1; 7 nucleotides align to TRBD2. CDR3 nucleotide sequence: TGTGCCAGCAGTCAGACTAGCTCGGGGGGCAATGAGCAGTTCTTC. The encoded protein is CASSQTSSGGNEQFF.